This TCR beta chain was sequenced during a study of human T cells and chemical hapten exposure. Study conclusions and caveats: TCRs exceeding 1 in 1000 frequency stayed unchanged with DPC sensitization. Alopecia was present in the donors, so their immune response may differ from healthy people's. Expanded TCRs created a significantly greater count of big CDR3 similarity clusters than controls did.

As concerns this clonotype: Its antigen is currently unknown.

TCRdb re-called the RACE reads through MiXCR, storing one row per CDR3 protein. The sample lists 95,000 to 100,000 distinct CDR3 sequences; roughly 10% were seen once. After removal of 0 bases from V and 6 bases from J, the junction contained 6 bases not matched to a gene. There are 16 residues in the CDR3. CDR1 and CDR2 from the germline V gene are SGHRS and YFSETQ. Time point specified: pre-sensitization, week 0. Treatment described: therapeutic diphenylcyclopropenone sensitization with weekly scalp DPC. Blood was collected ahead of every patch test applied. The rearrangement links TRBV5-1 to TRBJ2-2, with 9 bases aligning to TRBD1. Sample: whole blood, taken in connection with sensitization to the hapten diphenylcyclopropenone (DPC). The sequence derives from a woman in her sixties or seventies with alopecia areata. Some clones in this sample may be carry-over from other donors' samples. CDR3 sequence: CASSLARTGEAGELFF. In DNA, the CDR3 is TGCGCCAGCAGCTTGGCCCGGACAGGGGAGGCCGGGGAGCTGTTTTTT.